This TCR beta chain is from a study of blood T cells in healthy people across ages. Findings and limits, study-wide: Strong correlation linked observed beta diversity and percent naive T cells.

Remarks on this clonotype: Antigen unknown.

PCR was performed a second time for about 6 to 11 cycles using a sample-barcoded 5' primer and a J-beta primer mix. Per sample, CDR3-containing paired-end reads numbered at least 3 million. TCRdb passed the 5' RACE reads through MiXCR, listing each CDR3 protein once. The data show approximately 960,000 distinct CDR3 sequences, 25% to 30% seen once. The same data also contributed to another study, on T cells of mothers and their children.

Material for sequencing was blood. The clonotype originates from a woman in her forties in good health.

Here the CDR3 reads CASRSQFRTTTTYTQYF. As DNA, the CDR3 is TGTGCCAGCAGGAGCCAGTTCCGGACTACAACTACTTATACGCAGTATTTT. The J gene is TRBJ2-3, the V gene TRBV2, with a weak D call TRBD2 (6 bases). CDR1 is SNHLY, CDR2 FYNNEI, per germline. This CDR3 contains 17 residues. The V end lost 6 bases, the J end lost 7 bases, and 26 bases lay between the germline ends.